This T cell receptor (beta chain) was obtained from a study of T cells in Graves' hyperthyroidism and ophthalmopathy. RNA transcripts served as the template for amplifying TCR beta CDR3 regions. TCR CDR3 regions were first amplified by RT-PCR with HTBI primers. TCRdb called the multiplex PCR reads again in MiXCR, with one record for every CDR3 protein. The sample lists around 290,000 distinct CDR3 sequences, approximately 14% occurring once. The sample holds many counts of this clonotype. The target antigen is unknown. Findings and limits, study-wide: The majority of expanded thyroid clonotypes above 0.001 also appeared in blood.

Newly diagnosed patients aged 18 to 65 had hyperthyroidism of under 2 months' duration. V shed 6 bases, J shed 7 bases, and the junction held 8 bases outside the gene matches. Germline V gene sequence: CDR1 SNHLY, CDR2 FYNNEI. CDR3 length: 15 residues. V usage is TRBV2 and J usage is TRBJ1-6; 8 bases are shared with TRBD1. The TCR comes from a woman aged 40 to 50 with Graves' hyperthyroidism. Sequencing was carried out using blood. For the CDR3, the DNA is TGTGCCAGCAGGGGTCAAGGGACAGGCAATTCACCCCTCCACTTT. It specifies CASRGQGTGNSPLHF. The variable domain in full, with the rest retrieved from reference TRBV2 and TRBJ1-6, is EPEVTQTPSHQVTQMGQEVILRCVPISNHLYFYWYRQILGQKVEFLVSFYNNEISEKSEIFDDQFSVERPDGSNFTLKIRSTKLEDSAMYFCASRGQGTGNSPLHFGNGTRLTVT.